Below, one TCR beta chain is given with its context. The entry originates in a study of blood T cell repertoires in COVID-19. Study as a whole: There were acute and convalescent COVID-19 samples, and they came from the United States, Italy and Spain. Sources were T cells, B-cell-depleted T cells, or PBMCs; the material itself was cDNA or gDNA.

This CDR3 comprises 15 residues. Germline trimming cut 7 bases from V and 5 bases from J; bases unmatched to any gene: 11. Germline V lookup: CDR1 LNHDA, CDR2 SQIVND (reference sequence). TCRdb's table, derived via immunoSEQ multiplex PCR, lists solely in-frame clones and lacks some. Of hundreds of thousands of clones listed, nearly 90% were seen once; the top ten hold approximately 2.9%. The sequence came from a woman in her fifties or sixties who had been exposed to COVID-19. The chain is built from TRBV19 and TRBJ2-1; TRBD1 matches at 7 bases. Sequencing was carried out using PBMCs or T cells enriched from blood (not recorded which). As DNA, the CDR3 is TGTGCCAGTACCCCCACCAGGACAGGTAACAATGAGCAGTTCTTC. Encoded protein: CASTPTRTGNNEQFF.